This TCR beta chain was recovered during a study of cytomegalovirus exposure and HLA in healthy donors. Study-wide points: Researchers reported in a later analysis that common viral pathogens appeared linked to several top clusters. The listing of roughly 160 TCR beta chains classed them as cytomegalovirus-associated. As confirmed in vitro, a few CMV-associated chains were specific for CMV antigens.

Each of the donors was a healthy bone marrow donor. Both 60 Vbeta primers and 13 Jbeta primers went into the PCR. Sequencing was performed with immunoSEQ multiplex PCR; in TCRdb, only in-frame clones are kept and a portion is missing. The data show 150,000 to 200,000 clones, with around 80% seen just once and roughly 2.5% held by the top ten. The length of the CDR3 is 16 residues. Looked up from germline, CDR1 is LNHDA and CDR2 is SQIVND (reference sequence). V was pared by 0 bases and J by 0 bases, with 1 base of the junction left unmatched. A note on this clone: Its antigen is undetermined.

The source of this sequence is a woman in her thirties in good health and CMV-seropositive. The sequencing input was PBMCs. V is TRBV19 and J is TRBJ1-4; 7 bases align to TRBD1. The CDR3 region has the DNA TGTGCCAGTAGTATAGAAGGGACAGCAACTAATGAAAAACTGTTTTTT. The encoded protein is CASSIEGTATNEKLFF.